These 7 T cell receptor beta chains originate from one sample sequenced in a study of identifying expanded T cells in peripheral blood. TCRdb keeps only in-frame clones here, not all; method: immunoSEQ multiplex PCR. The sample lists 95,000 or so clones; 86% were seen once. Material for sequencing was blood. The source of these receptors is a person aged 18 to 75 in good health.

V usage is TRBV11-3 and J usage is TRBJ2-4; D tentatively reads TRBD1 or TRBD2 (5 bases each). Per germline, CDR1 SGHNT and CDR2 YENEEA. V lost 5 bases and J 4 bases, leaving 12 bases between the germline ends. The CDR3 has 14 amino acids. CDR3 protein: CASSPGREKNIQYF. CDR3 DNA sequence: TGTGCCAGCAGCCCCGGCAGGGAGAAAAACATTCAGTACTTC.

V is TRBV2 and J is TRBJ1-5, with 7 positions matching TRBD1. The V gene's germline CDR1 is SNHLY and CDR2 FYNNEI. Trimming removed 9 bases from V and 0 bases from J; junction bases left unmatched: 8. The CDR3 is 15 amino acids. The CDR3 DNA reads as TGTGCCAGTAGAAGGACAGGCAGTAGCAATCAGCCCCAGCATTTT. Translated: CASRRTGSSNQPQHF.

The chain couples TRBV5-5 to TRBJ1-6; no definite D call. The CDR3 covers 16 residues. V lost 0 bases to trimming and J lost 6 bases, with 13 bases between them. CDR1 and CDR2 from the germline V gene are SGHKS and YYEKEE (reference sequence). This CDR3 is CASSLAGVGSNSPLHF. CDR3 nucleotide sequence: TGTGCCAGCAGCTTGGCCGGGGTAGGGTCTAATTCACCCCTCCACTTT. Filled out from reference TRBV5-5 and TRBJ1-6, the complete variable domain reads DAGVTQSPTHLIKTRGQQVTLRCSPISGHKSVSWYQQVLGQGPQFIFQYYEKEERGRGNFPDRFSARQFPNYSSELNVNALLLGDSALYLCASSLAGVGSNSPLHFGNGTRLTVT.

J is TRBJ1-3 and V is TRBV6-5, with D unresolved. Germline values: CDR1 MNHEY, CDR2 SVGAGI. This CDR3 contains 12 residues. The germline V and J ends were trimmed by 8 bases and 0 bases, with 5 bases remaining between them. The CDR3 nucleotides read TGTGCCAGCGTCAGCTCTGGAAACACCATATATTTT. This codes for CASVSSGNTIYF.

This chain uses TRBV27 with TRBJ2-2; TRBD2 agrees at 10 bases. The CDR3 is 15 residues long. After removal of 5 bases from V and 6 bases from J, the junction contained 6 bases not matched to a gene. Germline values: CDR1 MNHEY, CDR2 SMNVEV (reference sequence). The CDR3 bases are TGTGCCAGCAGTACGCTAGCGGGGGCCTCCGGGGAGCTGTTTTTT. Its translation: CASSTLAGASGELFF.

The V gene is TRBV5-6, the J gene TRBJ1-1; no definite D call. The CDR3 runs 11 residues. CDR1 is SGHDT and CDR2 is YYEEEE in the germline V gene. Trimming took off 1 base at V and 2 bases at J, with 0 bases between the two ends. The CDR3 loop is CASSLNTEAFF. Here the CDR3 DNA reads TGTGCCAGCAGCTTGAACACTGAAGCTTTCTTT.

This chain connects TRBV21-1 to TRBJ1-1; the table's D call TRBD1 went unverified against the DNA. TRBV21-1 is a pseudogene locus. The CDR3 runs to 14 residues. The chain's CDR3 is CASSPSVSGTEAFF. In DNA form, the CDR3 reads TGTGCCAGCAGCCCCTCCGTATCAGGGACTGAAGCTTTCTTT.